This T cell receptor beta chain was captured in a study of T cells in localized non-small cell lung cancer. Findings and caveats of the study: The study found T cell clonality highest in uninvolved adjacent lung, above tumor. Higher adjacent-lung clonality was associated with shorter survival. Appearances in adjacent lung were noted for a median 57 of the top 100 tumor clones.

TCRdb keeps only in-frame clones here, not all; method: immunoSEQ multiplex PCR. This table holds about 53,000 clones, approximately 80% found once. The CDR3 consists of 18 residues. Germline CDR1 MNHNS, CDR2 SASEGT. The J segment lost 3 bases and the V segment lost 4 bases, leaving 15 bases of the junction unmatched. Comments on this clone: What it binds is not known.

The sequenced sample was peripheral blood mononuclear cells, obtained before any cancer treatment. The chain employs TRBV6-1 and TRBJ2-7; 10 bases match TRBD1. The receptor's source is a man aged 35-69 years with stage III lung adenocarcinoma. In nucleotides, the CDR3 is TGTGCCAGCAGTGCAAATCCGGGACAGGGGTTTAGATACTACGAGCAGTACTTC. Protein product: CASSANPGQGFRYYEQYF.